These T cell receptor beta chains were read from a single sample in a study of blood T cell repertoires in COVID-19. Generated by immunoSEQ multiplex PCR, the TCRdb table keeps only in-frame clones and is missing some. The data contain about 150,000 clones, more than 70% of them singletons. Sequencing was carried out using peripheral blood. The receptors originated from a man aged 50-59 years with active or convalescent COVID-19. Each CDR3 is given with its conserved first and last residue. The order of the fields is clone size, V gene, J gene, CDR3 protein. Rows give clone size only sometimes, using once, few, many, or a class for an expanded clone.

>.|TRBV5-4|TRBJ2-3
CASSLVSGGTDTQYF
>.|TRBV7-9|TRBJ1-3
CASKDRGPGNTIYF
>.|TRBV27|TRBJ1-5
CASSLVGYSNQPQHF
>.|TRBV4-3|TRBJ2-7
CASSRHTLTSYEQYF
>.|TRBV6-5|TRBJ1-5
CASRMTGGNQPQHF
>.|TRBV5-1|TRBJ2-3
CASSLAGTAQDTQYF
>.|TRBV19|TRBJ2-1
CASSQGGSYNEQFF
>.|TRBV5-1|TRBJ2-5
CASSSGTSQETQYF
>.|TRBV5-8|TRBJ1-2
CASYRGYISNYGYTF
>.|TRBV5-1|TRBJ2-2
CASSLTGGYAGELFF
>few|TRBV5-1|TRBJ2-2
CASSPGASSGSTGELFF